These T cell receptor beta chains were read from a single sample in a study of CD8+CD57+ T cells in acquired aplastic anemia. TCRdb redid the calling of the reads with MiXCR, one entry per CDR3 protein. The top ten hold 65% to 85% of the sample, which has tens of thousands of distinct CDR3 sequences, roughly 72% seen once. The sequencing input was sorted CD4+, CD8+, or CD8+CD57+ T cells (not recorded which) from PBMCs. These receptors were obtained from a human donor with aplastic anemia. Both conserved end residues are part of each CDR3. A D gene is named only where the DNA matches it firmly.

d_call: -
v_call: TRBV9
j_call: TRBJ2-1
cdr3_aa: CASSRDGSSYNEQFF

d_call: -
v_call: TRBV15
j_call: TRBJ2-7
cdr3_aa: CATSRSQGGYEQYF

d_call: TRBD2
v_call: TRBV20-1
j_call: TRBJ2-7
cdr3_aa: CSAVSGVYSYKQYF

d_call: -
v_call: TRBV6-1
j_call: TRBJ2-5
cdr3_aa: CASSVYRLETQYF

d_call: TRBD2
v_call: TRBV10-3
j_call: TRBJ2-7
cdr3_aa: CAISGLAGTYEQYF

d_call: -
v_call: TRBV4-3
j_call: TRBJ1-2
cdr3_aa: CASSQGRGGYGYTF

d_call: -
v_call: TRBV5-1
j_call: TRBJ1-1
cdr3_aa: CASSYTRNTEAFF

d_call: -
v_call: TRBV4-2
j_call: TRBJ1-5
cdr3_aa: CASSQDIHVDSNQPQHF

d_call: -
v_call: TRBV2
j_call: TRBJ2-7
cdr3_aa: CASSEMASPEQYF

d_call: -
v_call: TRBV2
j_call: TRBJ2-7
cdr3_aa: CARGSDSHEQYF

d_call: TRBD2
v_call: TRBV19
j_call: TRBJ2-7
cdr3_aa: CASRSRRGDYEQYF

d_call: -
v_call: TRBV24-1
j_call: TRBJ2-7
cdr3_aa: CATSDASSRGEQYF

d_call: -
v_call: TRBV29-1
j_call: TRBJ2-2
cdr3_aa: CSVGAPNTGELFF

d_call: -
v_call: TRBV5-5
j_call: TRBJ2-7
cdr3_aa: CASSLVRISYEQYF

d_call: -
v_call: TRBV9
j_call: TRBJ2-3
cdr3_aa: CASSVAGWATATQYF

d_call: -
v_call: TRBV7-8
j_call: TRBJ2-1
cdr3_aa: CASSARHNEQFF

d_call: -
v_call: TRBV2
j_call: TRBJ2-1
cdr3_aa: CASRRDLYNEQFF

d_call: -
v_call: TRBV7-3
j_call: TRBJ2-1
cdr3_aa: CASSLMEGSEKFF

d_call: TRBD1
v_call: TRBV28
j_call: TRBJ2-5
cdr3_aa: CASRGQGAETQYF

d_call: -
v_call: TRBV19
j_call: TRBJ1-2
cdr3_aa: CASSIVESGYTF

d_call: TRBD1
v_call: TRBV15
j_call: TRBJ1-1
cdr3_aa: CATSRGHTPATGLNTEAFF

d_call: TRBD2
v_call: TRBV4-2
j_call: TRBJ2-5
cdr3_aa: CASSQEQRGGRETQYF

d_call: -
v_call: TRBV9
j_call: TRBJ2-3
cdr3_aa: CASSVDGAGPTDTQYF

d_call: -
v_call: TRBV20-1
j_call: TRBJ2-5
cdr3_aa: CSARVPNEETQYF

d_call: TRBD2
v_call: TRBV7-2
j_call: TRBJ2-1
cdr3_aa: CASSLGGGRDEQFF

d_call: -
v_call: TRBV29-1
j_call: TRBJ2-7
cdr3_aa: CSVRDVDSYEQYF

d_call: -
v_call: TRBV2
j_call: TRBJ2-5
cdr3_aa: CASSRAPKETQYF

d_call: -
v_call: TRBV4-2
j_call: TRBJ1-2
cdr3_aa: CASSQVETGKGYTF

d_call: -
v_call: TRBV7-9
j_call: TRBJ1-1
cdr3_aa: CASSLGLYTEAFF

d_call: -
v_call: TRBV20-1
j_call: TRBJ1-2
cdr3_aa: CSARDRRQPYGYTF

d_call: -
v_call: TRBV7-3
j_call: TRBJ1-2
cdr3_aa: CASSPMGGPSPTGYTF

d_call: -
v_call: TRBV20-1
j_call: TRBJ2-5
cdr3_aa: CSARPRSPGPETQYF

d_call: -
v_call: TRBV10-3
j_call: TRBJ1-1
cdr3_aa: CAITGGGVTEAFF

d_call: TRBD1
v_call: TRBV4-1
j_call: TRBJ1-1
cdr3_aa: CASRPTGGTEAFF

d_call: TRBD2
v_call: TRBV9
j_call: TRBJ2-7
cdr3_aa: CASSDGTSGPYEQYF

d_call: TRBD2
v_call: TRBV20-1
j_call: TRBJ2-1
cdr3_aa: CSALTSASNEQFF

d_call: TRBD1
v_call: TRBV7-8
j_call: TRBJ2-7
cdr3_aa: CASSLDAGGGYEQYF

d_call: -
v_call: TRBV24-1
j_call: TRBJ2-3
cdr3_aa: CATSDLWRNTDTQYF

d_call: -
v_call: TRBV20-1
j_call: TRBJ2-7
cdr3_aa: CSARLLVNLGYEQYF

d_call: TRBD1
v_call: TRBV7-6
j_call: TRBJ1-6
cdr3_aa: CASSQDRKNSPLHF